This is a list of T cell receptor beta chains from one sample in a study of T cells in Graves' hyperthyroidism and ophthalmopathy. TCRdb used MiXCR to reprocess the multiplex PCR reads, holding one entry per CDR3 protein. The data contain around 620,000 distinct CDR3 sequences, about 43% of them singletons. The specimen sequenced was peripheral blood or thyroid tissue (not recorded which). The receptors were gathered from an adult woman with Graves' disease, either hyperthyroidism or ophthalmopathy (not recorded which). Each CDR3 is given without its conserved first and last residue. The order of the fields is CDR3 protein, clone size, V gene, D gene. D genes are given only for firm matches. The size of a clone is reported for some rows only, either as once, few or many, or as a class for expanded clones.

CDR3aa: ASRKRGTGSSPLH
abundance: .
v_gene: TRBV7-9
d_gene: TRBD1

CDR3aa: VSSQVAENYGYT
abundance: .
v_gene: TRBV4-1
d_gene: .

CDR3aa: ASSRRQGVDYYGYT
abundance: few
v_gene: TRBV14
d_gene: TRBD1

CDR3aa: ASSLVRAYYGYT
abundance: .
v_gene: TRBV7-8
d_gene: .

CDR3aa: ATSDLLGLAGHPDPISNQPQH
abundance: many
v_gene: TRBV24-1
d_gene: .

CDR3aa: ASSDRPREGFSYGYT
abundance: once
v_gene: TRBV19
d_gene: .

CDR3aa: ASSQAVAGQTGSPLH
abundance: .
v_gene: TRBV4-1
d_gene: TRBD1

CDR3aa: ASSLDGAASYEQY
abundance: once
v_gene: TRBV5-1
d_gene: .

CDR3aa: ASSQTETGTETQY
abundance: many
v_gene: TRBV5-1
d_gene: TRBD1

CDR3aa: AIRETSGSVSSYEQY
abundance: .
v_gene: TRBV10-3
d_gene: TRBD2

CDR3aa: ARSPQRGNQPQH
abundance: .
v_gene: TRBV2
d_gene: .

CDR3aa: ASSVADRHSGNTIY
abundance: .
v_gene: TRBV9
d_gene: .

CDR3aa: SVARGVGNTEAF
abundance: few
v_gene: TRBV29-1
d_gene: .

CDR3aa: SAVTGEGEKLF
abundance: once
v_gene: TRBV29-1
d_gene: TRBD1

CDR3aa: ASTHIQAGNYGYT
abundance: .
v_gene: TRBV19
d_gene: .

CDR3aa: ASRMDRGNEKLF
abundance: many
v_gene: TRBV2
d_gene: TRBD1

CDR3aa: SATLGGSGISGANVLT
abundance: .
v_gene: TRBV20-1
d_gene: .

CDR3aa: ATSDPADREVGYTEAF
abundance: .
v_gene: TRBV24-1
d_gene: TRBD1

CDR3aa: ATEAWTGKVGGYT
abundance: .
v_gene: TRBV5-1
d_gene: TRBD1

CDR3aa: ASSFYICSATQQGGSNQPQH
abundance: .
v_gene: TRBV7-3
d_gene: .

CDR3aa: ASSEYDFYVDSPIMDSPLH
abundance: .
v_gene: TRBV25-1
d_gene: .

CDR3aa: ASSFGRQETQY
abundance: many
v_gene: TRBV7-8
d_gene: .

CDR3aa: ASSASEETQY
abundance: many
v_gene: TRBV9
d_gene: .

CDR3aa: ASRRETGELF
abundance: .
v_gene: TRBV2
d_gene: .

CDR3aa: AISVGPTGGFYGYT
abundance: .
v_gene: TRBV10-3
d_gene: TRBD1

CDR3aa: ASSAPGQGGYEQY
abundance: many
v_gene: TRBV2
d_gene: TRBD1

CDR3aa: ASSDDGAGGLPHYEQY
abundance: many
v_gene: TRBV7-8
d_gene: TRBD1

CDR3aa: ASSPRTSGSDNEQY
abundance: many
v_gene: TRBV11-3
d_gene: TRBD2

CDR3aa: ASSPPARDYGYT
abundance: many
v_gene: TRBV12-3/TRBV12-4
d_gene: .

CDR3aa: AISESGTGQETQY
abundance: .
v_gene: TRBV10-3
d_gene: TRBD1

CDR3aa: ASSADGVSNQPQH
abundance: many
v_gene: TRBV9
d_gene: .

CDR3aa: ASGTGAGANVLT
abundance: many
v_gene: TRBV5-1
d_gene: TRBD1

CDR3aa: ASSLRRGGYTGELF
abundance: .
v_gene: TRBV12-3/TRBV12-4
d_gene: .

CDR3aa: ASSYRGGNYEQY
abundance: few
v_gene: TRBV6-6
d_gene: .

CDR3aa: ASGRSESKNIQY
abundance: .
v_gene: TRBV2
d_gene: .

CDR3aa: ASSLGQGLQGGELF
abundance: once
v_gene: TRBV4-1
d_gene: TRBD1

CDR3aa: ASRQAGGATGETQY
abundance: once
v_gene: TRBV7-9
d_gene: TRBD2

CDR3aa: AISPSSPAFSEQY
abundance: many
v_gene: TRBV10-3
d_gene: .

CDR3aa: ASRLGPSYEQY
abundance: many
v_gene: TRBV6-5
d_gene: .

CDR3aa: ATSRDTNYGCT
abundance: .
v_gene: TRBV15
d_gene: .

CDR3aa: ATSRVPGSSYNSPLH
abundance: .
v_gene: TRBV15
d_gene: .

CDR3aa: SVDGTEENYGYT
abundance: few
v_gene: TRBV29-1
d_gene: TRBD1

CDR3aa: ASSLSDQPQH
abundance: once
v_gene: TRBV27
d_gene: .

CDR3aa: ASTKGPGRAYGYT
abundance: many
v_gene: TRBV11-1
d_gene: .

CDR3aa: ASSYAGGETQY
abundance: .
v_gene: TRBV7-9
d_gene: .

CDR3aa: ASSRTRGLGTQY
abundance: .
v_gene: TRBV27
d_gene: TRBD1

CDR3aa: ASSLRLAGPNTGELF
abundance: many
v_gene: TRBV5-1
d_gene: TRBD2

CDR3aa: AIRSGVAGNQPQH
abundance: .
v_gene: TRBV10-3
d_gene: .

CDR3aa: ASSLATRLYEQY
abundance: .
v_gene: TRBV5-1
d_gene: .

CDR3aa: SATEGGAGELF
abundance: .
v_gene: TRBV29-1
d_gene: .

CDR3aa: ASSEGEVSYEQY
abundance: .
v_gene: TRBV10-2
d_gene: .

CDR3aa: ASSDTGGGIAQH
abundance: .
v_gene: TRBV19
d_gene: TRBD1

CDR3aa: ASSLVLTEMGNTEAF
abundance: many
v_gene: TRBV5-1
d_gene: .

CDR3aa: ASSLGSGTEYGYT
abundance: .
v_gene: TRBV7-9
d_gene: TRBD1

CDR3aa: ASSVDPGRGQPQQY
abundance: .
v_gene: TRBV9
d_gene: .

CDR3aa: ASSLVAGEHEQY
abundance: .
v_gene: TRBV5-4
d_gene: TRBD2

CDR3aa: ASSLFSREQY
abundance: .
v_gene: TRBV18
d_gene: .